The 17 T cell receptor beta chains given below trace back to one sample, sequenced in a study of blood T cell repertoires in COVID-19. Generated by immunoSEQ multiplex PCR, the TCRdb table keeps only in-frame clones and is missing some. The sample includes around 200,000 clones, around nine tenths of them seen just once. Input material: peripheral blood. All receptors derive from a man aged 65-85 years with acute or convalescent COVID-19.

V is TRBV15 and J is TRBJ2-7, with a weak D call TRBD1 (6 bases). Looked up from germline, CDR1 is LNHNV and CDR2 is YYDKDF (reference sequence). There are 15 residues in the CDR3. The ends were cut back, 0 bases at V and 0 bases at J, with 9 bases in the middle. The CDR3 sequence: CATSREADSSYEQYF. The CDR3 nucleotides read TGTGCCACCAGCAGAGAGGCGGACAGCTCCTACGAGCAGTACTTC. Filled out from reference TRBV15 and TRBJ2-7, the complete variable domain reads DAMVIQNPRYQVTQFGKPVTLSCSQTLNHNVMYWYQQKSSQAPKLLFHYYDKDFNNEADTPDNFQSRRPNTSFCFLDIRSPGLGDTAMYLCATSREADSSYEQYFGPGTRLTVT.

The chain employs TRBV18 and TRBJ1-1; D perhaps matches TRBD1 (5 bases). Deletions cut 2 bases from V and 6 bases from J, with 13 bases between. This CDR3 contains 14 residues. Germline V gene data show CDR1 as KGHSH and CDR2 as LQKENI. The CDR3 spells CASSPDGGLAEAFF. The CDR3 bases are TGTGCCAGCTCACCAGACGGGGGGTTAGCTGAAGCTTTCTTT.

V is TRBV19 and J is TRBJ2-1, with D possibly TRBD2 on 6 matching bases. V was shortened by 4 bases and J by 2 bases, with 12 bases between the two germline ends. The CDR3 loop spans 15 amino acids. The germline V gene encodes CDR1 LNHDA and CDR2 SQIVND (reference sequence). The CDR3 DNA sequence: TGTGCCAGTAGTACCGGGACTGGGGCCTACAATGAGCAGTTCTTC. This gives the protein CASSTGTGAYNEQFF. The variable domain in full, completed from reference TRBV19 and TRBJ2-1, reads DGGITQSPKYLFRKEGQNVTLSCEQNLNHDAMYWYRQDPGQGLRLIYYSQIVNDFQKGDIAEGYSVSREKKESFPLTVTSAQKNPTAFYLCASSTGTGAYNEQFFGPGTRLTVL.

V and J are TRBV7-2 and TRBJ1-6; D perhaps matches TRBD1 (5 bases). The CDR3 extends over 14 amino acids. Trimming cost V 2 bases and J 8 bases, with 10 bases left between them. Germline CDR1 reads SGHTA; CDR2 reads FQGNSA. CDR3 coding DNA: TGTGCCAGCAGCTTACGACGGGGGGATTCACCCCTCCACTTT. Translating gives CASSLRRGDSPLHF.

This sequence joins TRBV10-3 and TRBJ2-1; tentative D call: TRBD2 (6 bases). V was shortened by 8 bases and J by 6 bases, with 20 bases between the two germline ends. The V gene's germline CDR1 is ENHRY and CDR2 SYGVKD. This CDR3 region has 15 residues. CDR3 nucleotide sequence: TGTGCCATCGGAACCGGGACTCCGAAAGGCAATGAGCAGTTCTTC. This codes for CAIGTGTPKGNEQFF.

This clone was counted once. The CDR3 spells CASSFGAGNYGYTF. CDR3 coding DNA: TGTGCCAGCAGTTTTGGGGCAGGGAACTATGGCTACACCTTC. The gene calls are TRBV27 and TRBJ1-2, with a tentative D call TRBD1 (5 bases). This CDR3 region has 14 residues. With 3 bases removed from V and 2 bases from J, the gap between germline ends came to 10 bases. In germline, CDR1 is MNHEY, CDR2 SMNVEV (reference sequence).

This sequence joins TRBV4-3 and TRBJ1-2; D not resolved. Germline V gene lookup returns CDR1 LGHNA and CDR2 YSLEER. V lost 0 bases and J lost 4, with 18 bases in between. The CDR3 is 17 residues long. Here the CDR3 reads CASSQEFGLGLSYGYTF. CDR3 DNA sequence: TGCGCCAGCAGCCAAGAGTTCGGATTGGGCCTCTCCTATGGCTACACCTTC.

This clone was seen once. The chain recombines TRBV2 with TRBJ1-5; maybe TRBD1 (5 bases). Germline V gene lookup returns CDR1 SNHLY and CDR2 FYNNEI. There are 15 residues in the CDR3. Trimming took 7 bases from V and 5 from J, leaving 18 bases between them. The CDR3 region has the DNA TGTGCCAGCACTCGAGGAGCGGGACTGGATCAGCCCCAGCATTTT. It encodes CASTRGAGLDQPQHF.

This clone was observed once. The rearrangement links TRBV28 to TRBJ2-3, with D possibly matching TRBD2 (7 bases). The germline V gene has CDR1 MDHEN and CDR2 SYDVKM. Trimming pared 5 bases from V and 5 bases from J, leaving 14 bases between. This CDR3 region has 14 residues. Here the CDR3 DNA reads TGTGCCAGCAGTAGGGGGGGCGGAGTAGATACGCAGTATTTT. Translation: CASSRGGGVDTQYF.

Here the CDR3 reads CASSVVTGNEQFF. The CDR3 DNA reads as TGTGCCAGCAGCGTAGTAACGGGCAATGAGCAGTTCTTC. The chain couples TRBV9 to TRBJ2-1, with D unresolved. CDR3 size: 13 residues. The V gene lost 0 bases and the J gene lost 6 bases, with 7 bases spanning the gap. CDR1 and CDR2 (germline): SGDLS, YYNGEE.

The gene calls are TRBV7-3 and TRBJ1-1; D is possibly TRBD1 (6 bases). Germline CDR1 and CDR2: SGHTA and FQGTGA. V lost 4 bases to trimming and J lost 2 bases, with 17 bases between them. The CDR3 totals 16 residues. Here the CDR3 reads CASSSTGTSKNTEAFF. For the CDR3, the DNA is TGTGCCAGCAGCTCGACCGGGACATCGAAAAACACTGAAGCTTTCTTT.

The V call is TRBV29-1, the J call TRBJ1-2; 8 bases agree with TRBD1. The CDR3 contains 13 residues. V shed 7 bases and J 1 base; nucleotides not matched to a gene: 5. Germline loops: CDR1 SQVTM, CDR2 ANQGSEA. CDR3 bases: TGCAGCGCCGGGACAGGCGGTAACTATGGCTACACCTTC. It encodes CSAGTGGNYGYTF.

This clone occurred once. A junction end diverges from the germline sequence, so it may reflect a read error. The chain couples TRBV18 to TRBJ2-1; 7 bases match TRBD2. The CDR3 sequence is 17 residues long. The germline V gene encodes CDR1 KGHSH and CDR2 LQKENI. The CDR3 DNA is TGTGCCAGCGCACCCGAGTCCCCGGGACTAAACCACAATGAGCAGTTCTTC. Encoded protein: CASAPESPGLNHNEQFF.

The gene calls are TRBV5-4 and TRBJ1-6, with a weak D call TRBD1 (5 bases). CDR3 length equals 16 residues. V dropped 4 bases and J dropped 0 bases, with 11 bases sitting between them. Germline CDR1 and CDR2: SGHNT and YYREEE (reference sequence). CDR3: CASSPGGGSYNSPLHF. CDR3 DNA: TGTGCCAGCAGCCCTGGGGGGGGCTCCTATAATTCACCCCTCCACTTT.

The V and J genes are TRBV11-2 and TRBJ2-5, with 11 positions matching TRBD2. With 0 bases clipped from V and 2 bases from J, the junction kept 5 bases outside the gene matches. CDR1 is SGHAT and CDR2 is FQNNGV in the germline V gene. CDR3 size: 17 residues. CDR3 sequence reads: CASSLELAGGRQETQYF. As DNA, the CDR3 is TGTGCCAGCAGCTTAGAATTAGCGGGAGGGCGACAAGAGACCCAGTACTTC.

Turning to this clone: Other nucleotide sequences in the sample specify the same CDR3. V and J are TRBV28 and TRBJ1-6, with TRBD1 identical over 8 bases. This CDR3 is built from 15 residues. The V and J ends lost 8 bases and 11 bases, in that order; junction bases with no gene match: 14. CDR1 and CDR2 (germline): MDHEN, SYDVKM. The CDR3 sequence: CASGTGTGLRPPLHF. The CDR3 DNA reads as TGTGCCAGCGGTACCGGGACAGGTCTTCGGCCACCCCTCCACTTT. Together with reference TRBV28 and TRBJ1-6, the CDR3 gives the full variable domain: DVKVTQSSRYLVKRTGEKVFLECVQDMDHENMFWYRQDPGLGLRLIYFSYDVKMKEKGDIPEGYSVSREKKERFSLILESASTNQTSMYLCASGTGTGLRPPLHFGNGTRLTVT.

The J gene is TRBJ1-1, the V gene TRBV5-4; the D gene is possibly TRBD1 (5 bases). This CDR3 has 14 amino acids. The germline V and J ends were trimmed by 4 bases and 2 bases, with 12 bases remaining between them. From germline, CDR1 is SGHNT and CDR2 YYREEE (reference sequence). CDR3 residues: CASSPAGGNTEAFF. The CDR3 nucleotides read TGTGCCAGCAGCCCTGCCGGGGGAAACACTGAAGCTTTCTTT. The whole variable domain, remainder taken from reference TRBV5-4 and TRBJ1-1, is ETGVTQSPTHLIKTRGQQVTLRCSSQSGHNTVSWYQQALGQGPQFIFQYYREEENGRGNFPPRFSGLQFPNYSSELNVNALELDDSALYLCASSPAGGNTEAFFGQGTRLTVV.